Sequencing of this T cell receptor beta chain was carried out in a study of monozygotic twins with inflammatory bowel disease. Whole blood supplied total RNA, and T cells were not sorted. Study-level findings and limits: Especially with disease activity, IBD patients shared fewer clonotypes with others than healthy twins did. TCRbeta inverse Simpson diversity was decreased in IBD patients versus healthy co-twins. Distinguishing T cell subtypes was not possible.

One entry per CDR3 protein, without DNA, is what TCRdb gives after re-calling the 5' RACE reads. The sample table sets out around 100,000 distinct CDR3 sequences. With respect to this clonotype: Its matching antigen is unknown.

Germline lookup yields CDR1 SGHTA and CDR2 FQGNSA. The CDR3 loop spans 14 amino acids. The rearrangement links TRBV7-2 to TRBJ2-5; without DNA, the TCRdb call of TRBD1 cannot be checked. Material: blood. This TCR was sampled from a human donor with ulcerative colitis or Crohn's disease, or a healthy co-twin of an affected twin (not recorded which). This chain's CDR3 is CASSLVYRAETQYF.